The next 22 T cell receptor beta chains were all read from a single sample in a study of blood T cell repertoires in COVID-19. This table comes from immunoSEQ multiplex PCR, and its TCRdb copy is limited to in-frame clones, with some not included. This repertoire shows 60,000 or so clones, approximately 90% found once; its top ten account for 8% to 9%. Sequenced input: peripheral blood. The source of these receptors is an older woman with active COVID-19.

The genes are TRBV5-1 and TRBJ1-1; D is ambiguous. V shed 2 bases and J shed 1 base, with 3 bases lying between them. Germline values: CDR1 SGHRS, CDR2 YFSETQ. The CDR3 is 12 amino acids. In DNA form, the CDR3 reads TGCGCCAGCAGCTTCGGGAACACTGAAGCTTTCTTT. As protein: CASSFGNTEAFF.

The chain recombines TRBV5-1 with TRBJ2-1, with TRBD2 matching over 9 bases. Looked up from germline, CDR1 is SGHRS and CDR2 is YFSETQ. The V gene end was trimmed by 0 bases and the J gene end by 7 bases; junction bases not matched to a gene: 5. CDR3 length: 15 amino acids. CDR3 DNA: TGCGCCAGCAGCTTGGCGTCTAGCGGGACAAATGAGCAGTTCTTC. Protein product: CASSLASSGTNEQFF.

The CDR3 protein is CASSQDLLAGGGETQYF. In nucleotides, the CDR3 is TGTGCCAGCAGCCAAGATCTACTAGCGGGAGGGGGAGAGACCCAGTACTTC. The chain joins TRBV4-2 to TRBJ2-5; 13 positions agree with TRBD2. This CDR3 comprises 17 residues. In germline, CDR1 is LGHNA, CDR2 YNFKEQ. The trim removed 0 bases at V and 4 bases at J, leaving 5 bases unmatched.

For the CDR3, the DNA is TGTGCCAGCAGACCTGACTCCTCCTACGAGCAGTACTTC. Protein product: CASRPDSSYEQYF. The chain carries TRBV6-5 and TRBJ2-7; no firm D call. Germline V gene sequence: CDR1 MNHEY, CDR2 SVGAGI. This CDR3 has 13 residues. Trimming removed 6 bases from V and 0 bases from J, with 9 bases in between.

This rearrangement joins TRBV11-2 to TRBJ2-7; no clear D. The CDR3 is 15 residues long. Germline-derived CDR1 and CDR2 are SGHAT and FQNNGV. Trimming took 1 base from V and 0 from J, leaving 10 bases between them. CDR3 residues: CASSLGQVSSYEQYF. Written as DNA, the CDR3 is TGTGCCAGCAGCTTAGGGCAGGTTAGCTCCTACGAGCAGTACTTC.

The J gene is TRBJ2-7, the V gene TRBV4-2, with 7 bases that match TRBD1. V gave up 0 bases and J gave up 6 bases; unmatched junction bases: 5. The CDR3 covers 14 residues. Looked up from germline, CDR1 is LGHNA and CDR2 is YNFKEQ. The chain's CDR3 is CASSQEDRFVEQYF. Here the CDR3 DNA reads TGTGCCAGCAGCCAAGAGGACAGGTTCGTCGAGCAGTACTTC.

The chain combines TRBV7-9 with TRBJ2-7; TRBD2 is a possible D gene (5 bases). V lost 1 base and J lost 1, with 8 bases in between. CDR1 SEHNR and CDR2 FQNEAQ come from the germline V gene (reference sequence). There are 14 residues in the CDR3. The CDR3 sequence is CASSLEAGSYEQYF. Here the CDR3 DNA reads TGTGCCAGCAGCTTAGAGGCGGGTTCCTACGAGCAGTACTTC.

The CDR3 DNA sequence: TGTGCCAGCGGCCGGACAGGGAGGGTCGTGTTGGAGACCCAGTACTTC. It specifies CASGRTGRVVLETQYF. The chain carries TRBV28 and TRBJ2-5, with D tentatively TRBD1 (8 bases). Germline V gene sequence: CDR1 MDHEN, CDR2 SYDVKM. V was cut by 8 bases and J by 5 bases, with 24 bases left in between. This CDR3 spans 16 amino acids.

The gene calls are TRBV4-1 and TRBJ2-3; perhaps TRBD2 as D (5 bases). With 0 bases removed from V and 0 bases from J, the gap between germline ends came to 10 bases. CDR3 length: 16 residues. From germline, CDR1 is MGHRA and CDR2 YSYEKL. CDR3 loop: CASSQETRKSTDTQYF. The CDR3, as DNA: TGCGCCAGCAGCCAAGAAACTAGAAAGAGCACAGATACGCAGTATTTT.

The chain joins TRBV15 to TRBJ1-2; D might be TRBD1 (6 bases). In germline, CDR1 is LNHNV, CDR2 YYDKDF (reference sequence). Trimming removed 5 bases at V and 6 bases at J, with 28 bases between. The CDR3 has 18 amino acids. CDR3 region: CATSGSLGGADRVNGYTF. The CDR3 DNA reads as TGTGCCACCAGCGGCTCCCTGGGGGGGGCGGATCGGGTGAATGGCTACACCTTC.

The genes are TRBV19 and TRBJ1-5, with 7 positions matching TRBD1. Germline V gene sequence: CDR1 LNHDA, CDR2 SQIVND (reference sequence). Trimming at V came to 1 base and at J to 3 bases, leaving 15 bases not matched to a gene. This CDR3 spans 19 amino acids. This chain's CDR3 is CASSIVGRGYLISNQPQHF. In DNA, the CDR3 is TGTGCCAGTAGTATAGTGGGCAGGGGGTACTTAATTTCCAATCAGCCCCAGCATTTT.

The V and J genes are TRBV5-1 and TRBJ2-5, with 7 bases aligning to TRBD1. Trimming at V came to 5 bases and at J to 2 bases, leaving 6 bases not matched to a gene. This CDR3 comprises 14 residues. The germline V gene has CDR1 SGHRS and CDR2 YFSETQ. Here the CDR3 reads CASSPTGLQETQYF. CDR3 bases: TGCGCCAGCAGTCCGACAGGGCTGCAAGAGACCCAGTACTTC.

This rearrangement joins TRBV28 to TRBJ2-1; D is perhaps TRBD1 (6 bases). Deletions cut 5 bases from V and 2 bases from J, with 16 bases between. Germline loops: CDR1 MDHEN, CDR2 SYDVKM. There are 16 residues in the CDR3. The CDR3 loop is CASSLWDIPTYNEQFF. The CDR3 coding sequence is TGTGCCAGCAGTCTCTGGGACATCCCGACCTACAATGAGCAGTTCTTC.

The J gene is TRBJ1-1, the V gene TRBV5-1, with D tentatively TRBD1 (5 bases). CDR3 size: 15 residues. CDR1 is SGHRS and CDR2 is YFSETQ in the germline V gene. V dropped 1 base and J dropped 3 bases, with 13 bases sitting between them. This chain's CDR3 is CASSLLRPGYTEAFF. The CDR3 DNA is TGCGCCAGCAGCTTGTTACGCCCAGGGTACACTGAAGCTTTCTTT. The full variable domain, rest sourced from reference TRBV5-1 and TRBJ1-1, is KAGVTQTPRYLIKTRGQQVTLSCSPISGHRSVSWYQQTPGQGLQFLFEYFSETQRNKGNFPGRFSGRQFSNSRSEMNVSTLELGDSALYLCASSLLRPGYTEAFFGQGTRLTVV.

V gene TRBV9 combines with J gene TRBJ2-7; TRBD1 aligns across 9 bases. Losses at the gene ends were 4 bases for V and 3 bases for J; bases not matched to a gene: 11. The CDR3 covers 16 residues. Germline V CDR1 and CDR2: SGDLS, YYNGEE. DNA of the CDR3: TGTGCCAGCAGCCCTGACCTCGGACAGGGGAACTACGAGCAGTACTTC. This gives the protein CASSPDLGQGNYEQYF.

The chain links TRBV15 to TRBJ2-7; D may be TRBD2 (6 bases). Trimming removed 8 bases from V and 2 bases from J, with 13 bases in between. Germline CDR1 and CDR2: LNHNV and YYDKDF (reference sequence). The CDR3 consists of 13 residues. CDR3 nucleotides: TGTGCCACCTCCCCGGGAGTCGCCTACGAGCAGTACTTC. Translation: CATSPGVAYEQYF.

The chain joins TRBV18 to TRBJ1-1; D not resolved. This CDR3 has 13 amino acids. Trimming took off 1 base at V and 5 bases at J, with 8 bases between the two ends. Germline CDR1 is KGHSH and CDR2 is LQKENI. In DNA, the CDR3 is TGTGCCAGCTCACCACAGGCGGGGACTGAAGCTTTCTTT. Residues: CASSPQAGTEAFF.

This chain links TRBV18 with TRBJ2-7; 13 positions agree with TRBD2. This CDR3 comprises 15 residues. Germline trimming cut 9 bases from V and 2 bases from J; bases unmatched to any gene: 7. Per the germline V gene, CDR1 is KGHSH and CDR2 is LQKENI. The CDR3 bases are TGTGCCAGTCGACCGGGACTAGCGGGACCCTACGAGCAGTACTTC. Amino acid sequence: CASRPGLAGPYEQYF.

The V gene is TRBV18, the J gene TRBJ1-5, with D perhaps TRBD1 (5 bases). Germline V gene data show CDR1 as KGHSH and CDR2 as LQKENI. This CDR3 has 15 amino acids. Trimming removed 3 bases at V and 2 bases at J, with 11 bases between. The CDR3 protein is CASSPGGVGNQPQHF. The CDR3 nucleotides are TGTGCCAGCTCACCGGGGGGGGTTGGCAATCAGCCCCAGCATTTT.

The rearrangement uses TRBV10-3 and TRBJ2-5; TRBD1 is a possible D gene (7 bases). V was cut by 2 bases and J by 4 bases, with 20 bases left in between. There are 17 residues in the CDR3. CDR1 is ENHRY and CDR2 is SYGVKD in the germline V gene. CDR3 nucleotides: TGTGCCATCAGTGAGGGTGTAGGGCCAGGGGGGCGAGAGACCCAGTACTTC. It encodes CAISEGVGPGGRETQYF.

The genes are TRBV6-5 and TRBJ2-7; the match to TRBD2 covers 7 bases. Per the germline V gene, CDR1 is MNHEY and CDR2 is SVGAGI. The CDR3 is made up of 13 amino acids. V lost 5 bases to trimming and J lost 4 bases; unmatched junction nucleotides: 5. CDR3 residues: CASSTGLVYEQYF. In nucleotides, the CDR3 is TGTGCCAGCAGTACAGGACTAGTTTACGAGCAGTACTTC.

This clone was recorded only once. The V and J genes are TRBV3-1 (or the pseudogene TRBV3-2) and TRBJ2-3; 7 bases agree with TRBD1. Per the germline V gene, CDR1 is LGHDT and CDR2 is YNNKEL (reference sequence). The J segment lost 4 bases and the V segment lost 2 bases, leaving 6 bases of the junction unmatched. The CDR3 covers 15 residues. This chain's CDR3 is CASSQPTGVADTQYF. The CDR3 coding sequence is TGTGCCAGCAGCCAACCCACAGGGGTGGCAGATACGCAGTATTTT.